This passage covers 23 T cell receptor beta chains from one sample sequenced in a study of T cells after yellow fever vaccination. Each CDR3 protein gets one entry after TCRdb re-called the 5' RACE reads with MiXCR. The sample has about 340,000 distinct CDR3 sequences, about 12% seen once. The sample was CD4+ T cells sorted from PBMCs, taken 15 days after the yellow fever booster vaccination. These receptors originate from a man aged 18 to 29 who received the YFV17D yellow fever vaccine.

Only a few counts were recorded for this clonotype. The DNA for the CDR3 is TGTGCCAGCAGCTCAGTACTCACGGGGGGTACAAATACGCAGTATTTT. It is translated as CASSSVLTGGTNTQYF. This chain connects TRBV5-6 to TRBJ2-3; 7 bases map to TRBD2. From germline, CDR1 is SGHDT and CDR2 YYEEEE. The V and J ends lost 3 bases and 7 bases, in that order; junction bases with no gene match: 14. The CDR3 runs to 16 residues. Supplemented by reference TRBV5-6 and TRBJ2-3, the full variable domain reads DAGVTQSPTHLIKTRGQQVTLRCSPKSGHDTVSWYQQALGQGPQFIFQYYEEEERQRGNFPDRFSGHQFPNYSSELNVNALLLGDSALYLCASSSVLTGGTNTQYFGPGTRLTVL.

This clonotype occurred many times. The rearrangement joins TRBV12-3 or TRBV12-4 to TRBJ2-1; D might be TRBD2 (5 bases). V lost 6 bases and J lost 9, with 12 bases in between. The CDR3 contains 12 residues. CDR3: CASSISRGEQFF. In DNA, the CDR3 is TGTGCCAGCAGCATTTCCCGGGGTGAGCAGTTCTTC.

Ten or more counts support this clonotype. The chain combines TRBV20-1 with TRBJ2-7; a weak D match, TRBD2 (5 bases). CDR3 length: 15 amino acids. In germline, CDR1 is DFQATT, CDR2 SNEGSKA (reference sequence). V was cut by 3 bases and J by 4 bases, with 19 bases left in between. The CDR3 DNA is TGCAGTGCTAGGCCAGATTTACTAGGAGCATACGAGCAGTACTTC. This translates into CSARPDLLGAYEQYF.

V usage is TRBV29-1 and J usage is TRBJ1-1, with 8 bases matching TRBD1. Trimming at V came to 6 bases and at J to 8 bases, leaving 5 bases not matched to a gene. Germline-derived CDR1 and CDR2 are SQVTM and ANQGSEA. This CDR3 region has 11 residues. CDR3 in amino acids: CSVVGQGEAFF. The DNA for the CDR3 is TGCAGCGTCGTAGGACAGGGCGAAGCTTTCTTT.

The J gene is TRBJ1-6, the V gene TRBV6-6, with a possible D match to TRBD1 (6 bases). V lost 4 bases to trimming and J lost 9 bases, with 10 bases between them. CDR1 and CDR2 (germline): MNHNY, SVGAGI (reference sequence). The CDR3 loop spans 13 amino acids. The CDR3 reads CASSSTGISPLHF. The CDR3, as DNA: TGTGCCAGCAGTTCTACAGGGATTTCACCCCTCCACTTT.

This clonotype was seen many times. The rearrangement uses TRBV4-2 and TRBJ1-1, with 7 bases aligning to TRBD1. Germline CDR1 and CDR2: LGHNA and YNFKEQ. This CDR3 spans 15 amino acids. Germline trimming cut 6 bases from V and 3 bases from J; bases unmatched to any gene: 10. The CDR3 DNA sequence: TGTGCCAGCAGGTCCCCGGAACAGGGGCACACTGAAGCTTTCTTT. It is translated as CASRSPEQGHTEAFF.

The rearrangement joins TRBV6-1 to TRBJ2-1; 8 bases line up with TRBD1. Germline CDR1 reads MNHNS; CDR2 reads SASEGT. V lost 1 base and J lost 6; bases outside the gene matches: 8. This CDR3 is 16 amino acids long. The chain's CDR3 is CASSEGTGKSRNEQFF. In DNA, the CDR3 is TGTGCCAGCAGTGAAGGGACAGGGAAAAGTCGCAATGAGCAGTTCTTC.

J is TRBJ2-7 and V is TRBV28; D call uncertain. V dropped 5 bases and J dropped 2 bases, with 13 bases sitting between them. The CDR3 is 14 residues long. CDR1 is MDHEN, CDR2 SYDVKM, per germline. The CDR3 here is CASSTRTDPYEQYV. CDR3 in DNA: TGTGCCAGCAGTACCCGGACGGACCCCTACGAGCAGTACGTC.

This clonotype was observed a few times. The V gene is TRBV7-3, the J gene TRBJ2-1, with D uncertain. V lost 5 bases to trimming and J lost 0 bases, with 8 bases between them. This CDR3 is built from 14 residues. Germline V CDR1 and CDR2: SGHTA, FQGTGA. CDR3 loop: CASSPRPSYNEQFF. The CDR3 coding sequence is TGTGCCAGCAGCCCCCGTCCCTCCTACAATGAGCAGTTCTTC.

This clonotype was detected a few times. This sequence joins TRBV12-3 or TRBV12-4 and TRBJ1-2; TRBD1 matches 12 bases. V shed 5 bases, J shed 7 bases, and the junction held 8 bases outside the gene matches. The CDR3 contains 15 residues. This CDR3 is CASSRGQGALGGYTF. CDR3 coding DNA: TGTGCCAGCAGTCGGGGACAGGGGGCGCTTGGTGGCTACACCTTC.

This clonotype has at least ten counts. The rearrangement uses TRBV19 and TRBJ1-5; TRBD1 might be the D (6 bases). This CDR3 region has 14 residues. Germline assignment: CDR1 LNHDA and CDR2 SQIVND (reference sequence). The V end lost 10 bases, the J end lost 3 bases, and 16 bases lay between the germline ends. The CDR3 protein is CATQGTPYNQPQHF. CDR3 bases: TGTGCCACCCAGGGGACACCCTACAATCAGCCCCAGCATTTT.

This clonotype has a handful of counts. This sequence joins TRBV15 and TRBJ2-7, with 7 bases fitting TRBD1. CDR1 and CDR2 (germline): LNHNV, YYDKDF (reference sequence). CDR3 size: 15 residues. The V and J ends lost 0 bases and 7 bases, in that order; junction bases with no gene match: 9. CDR3 in amino acids: CATSRDTTGLAEQYV. CDR3 DNA sequence: TGTGCCACCAGCAGAGATACGACAGGGTTAGCTGAGCAGTACGTC.

V usage is TRBV9 and J usage is TRBJ1-2; 8 bases are shared with TRBD1. V was clipped by 0 bases and J by 6 bases; unmatched bases: 7. CDR3 length equals 15 residues. Germline V lookup: CDR1 SGDLS, CDR2 YYNGEE. CDR3 DNA sequence: TGTGCCAGCAGCGTAGGGGTTACGGACAGGGATGGCTACACCTTC. This encodes CASSVGVTDRDGYTF. Looking up the rest from reference TRBV9 and TRBJ1-2 gives the full variable domain: DSGVTQTPKHLITATGQRVTLRCSPRSGDLSVYWYQQSLDQGLQFLIQYYNGEERAKGNILERFSAQQFPDLHSELNLSSLELGDSALYFCASSVGVTDRDGYTFGSGTRLTVV.

This clonotype showed up just a few times. The limits of the CDR3 on the DNA are not certain, so only TCRdb's listed CDR3 is given. The chain is built from TRBV7-5 and TRBJ2-6. TRBV7-5 constitutes a pseudogene. The CDR3 region is 21 residues in length, termini included. The CDR3 loop reads CISVPEAPTLIESSGANVLTF.

The chain employs TRBV5-1 and TRBJ2-2; 8 nucleotides line up with TRBD2. The V gene's germline CDR1 is SGHRS and CDR2 YFSETQ. The J segment lost 4 bases and the V segment lost 1 base, leaving 3 bases of the junction unmatched. This CDR3 is built from 15 residues. As DNA, the CDR3 is TGCGCCAGCAGCTTGTTCACTAGCGGCACCGGGGAGCTGTTTTTT. Translated, it gives CASSLFTSGTGELFF.

This clonotype was counted between two and nine times. The chain recombines TRBV7-2 with TRBJ1-6; D unclear. V was cut by 2 bases and J by 11 bases, with 10 bases left in between. This CDR3 is built from 13 residues. Germline CDR1 and CDR2: SGHTA and FQGNSA. Here the CDR3 reads CASSLWQDPPLHF. In DNA, the CDR3 is TGTGCCAGCAGCTTATGGCAGGACCCACCCCTCCACTTT.

This chain uses TRBV7-8 with TRBJ2-3; D perhaps matches TRBD2 (6 bases). V was clipped by 4 bases and J by 4 bases, with 12 bases between them. Per the germline V gene, CDR1 is SGHVS and CDR2 is FQNEAQ. This CDR3 is built from 14 residues. The CDR3 is CASSSLLAPDTQYF. CDR3 in DNA: TGTGCCAGCAGCTCGCTCCTAGCGCCAGATACGCAGTATTTT.

This clonotype was observed many times. The chain joins TRBV6-5 to TRBJ2-2; maybe TRBD2 (5 bases). This CDR3 contains 14 residues. CDR1 is MNHEY and CDR2 is SVGAGI in the germline V gene. V shed 6 bases and J shed 9 bases, with 17 bases lying between them. Here the CDR3 reads CASRRTGMGWELFF. CDR3 DNA: TGTGCCAGCAGGAGGACGGGGATGGGGTGGGAGCTGTTTTTT.

The chain couples TRBV9 to TRBJ2-3, with D uncertain. This CDR3 comprises 15 residues. The ends were cut back, 2 bases at V and 0 bases at J, with 10 bases in the middle. CDR1 and CDR2 (germline): SGDLS, YYNGEE. CDR3 coding DNA: TGTGCCAGCAGCGTTGGGCGATTAAGCACAGATACGCAGTATTTT. Translated, it gives CASSVGRLSTDTQYF.

This clonotype was picked up a small number of times. The CDR3 coding sequence is TGTGCCAGCAGCACGGGCCCTAATGAGCAGTTCTTC. Its protein product is CASSTGPNEQFF. The chain links TRBV11-2 to TRBJ2-1; D ambiguous. V lost 5 bases and J lost 7, with 9 bases in between. The CDR3 consists of 12 residues. Germline CDR1 is SGHAT and CDR2 is FQNNGV.

The chain uses TRBV5-1 and TRBJ1-2; TRBD1 is a possible D gene (6 bases). This CDR3 has 14 amino acids. Trimming shortened V by 5 bases and J by 4 bases, and 15 bases separated the two germline ends. Germline V gives CDR1 SGHRS, CDR2 YFSETQ. The CDR3 loop reads CASSTGQFPYGYTF. The CDR3 nucleotides are TGCGCCAGCAGTACAGGACAGTTCCCCTATGGCTACACCTTC.

The DNA for the CDR3 is TGTGCCAGCAATAGGGTAGGGGGAGAGACCCAGTACTTC. Protein product: CASNRVGGETQYF. V and J are TRBV6-1 and TRBJ2-5; weak D call: TRBD1 (6 bases). The CDR3 runs 13 residues. Between the trimmed V and J ends, which lost 7 bases and 4 bases, there was a span of 13 bases. Germline V lookup: CDR1 MNHNS, CDR2 SASEGT.

This chain links TRBV6-5 with TRBJ2-3; D unresolved. V was trimmed by 0 bases and J by 2 bases, leaving 9 bases between them. This CDR3 contains 15 residues. The V gene's germline CDR1 is MNHEY and CDR2 SVGAGI. The CDR3 DNA follows: TGTGCCAGCAGTTACTCGATGCAGATCACAGATACGCAGTATTTT. It translates to CASSYSMQITDTQYF.